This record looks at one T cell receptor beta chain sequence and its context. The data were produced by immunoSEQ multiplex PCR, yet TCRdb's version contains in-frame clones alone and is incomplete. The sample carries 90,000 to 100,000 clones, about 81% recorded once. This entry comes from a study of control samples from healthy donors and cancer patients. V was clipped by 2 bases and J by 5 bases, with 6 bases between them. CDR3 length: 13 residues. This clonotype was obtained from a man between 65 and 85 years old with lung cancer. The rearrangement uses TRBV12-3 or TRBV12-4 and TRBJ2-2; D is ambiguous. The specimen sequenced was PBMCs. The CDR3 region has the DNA TGTGCCAGCAGTTTATTGGGGACCGGGGAGCTGTTTTTT. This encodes CASSLLGTGELFF.